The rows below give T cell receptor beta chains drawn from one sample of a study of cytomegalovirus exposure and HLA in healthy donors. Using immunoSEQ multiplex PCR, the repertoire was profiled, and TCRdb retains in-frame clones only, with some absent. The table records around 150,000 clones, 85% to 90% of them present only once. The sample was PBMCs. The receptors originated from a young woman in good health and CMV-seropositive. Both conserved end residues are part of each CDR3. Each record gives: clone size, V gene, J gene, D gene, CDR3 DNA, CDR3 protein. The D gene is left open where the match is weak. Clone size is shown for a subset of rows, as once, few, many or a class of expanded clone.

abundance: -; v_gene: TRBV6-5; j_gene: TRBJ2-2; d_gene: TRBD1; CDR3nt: TGTGCCAGCAGGCCAGGGGGACCCGGGGAGCTGTTTTTT; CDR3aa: CASRPGGPGELFF
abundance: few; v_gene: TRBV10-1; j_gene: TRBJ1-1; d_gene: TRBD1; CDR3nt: TGCGCCAGCAGTGACCTTGGACAGGGGACTACTGAAGCTTTCTTT; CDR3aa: CASSDLGQGTTEAFF
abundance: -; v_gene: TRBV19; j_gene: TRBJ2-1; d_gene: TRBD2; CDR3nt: TGTGCCAGTAGTACCCAGCGGGAGCCTAACAATGAGCAGTTCTTC; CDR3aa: CASSTQREPNNEQFF
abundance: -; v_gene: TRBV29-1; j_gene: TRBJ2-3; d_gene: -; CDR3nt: TGCAGCGTTGGAGGGGGAGCGGGGATCGCAGATACGCAGTATTTT; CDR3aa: CSVGGGAGIADTQYF
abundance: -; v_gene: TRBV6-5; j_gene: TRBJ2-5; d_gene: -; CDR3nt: TGTGCCAGCAGTCGGACTATTTCACCCCAAGAGACCCAGTACTTC; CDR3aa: CASSRTISPQETQYF
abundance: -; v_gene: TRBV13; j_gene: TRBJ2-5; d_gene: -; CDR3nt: TGTGCCAGCAGCTTAGGAGGGCTAGCGCTAGAGACCCAGTACTTC; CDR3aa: CASSLGGLALETQYF
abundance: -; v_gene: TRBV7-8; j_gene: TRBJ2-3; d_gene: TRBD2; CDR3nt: TGTGCCAGCAACTTCCGGGGACTAGCGGGCCGAGATACGCAGTATTTT; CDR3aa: CASNFRGLAGRDTQYF
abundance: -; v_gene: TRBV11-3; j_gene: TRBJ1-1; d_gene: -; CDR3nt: TGTGCCAGCAGCTTAGAGGGCAGAAAGAACACTGAAGCTTTCTTT; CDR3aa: CASSLEGRKNTEAFF
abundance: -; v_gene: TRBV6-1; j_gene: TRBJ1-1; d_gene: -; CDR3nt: TGTGCCAGCAGCAAGACAGGCCTGAACACTGAAGCTTTCTTT; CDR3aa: CASSKTGLNTEAFF
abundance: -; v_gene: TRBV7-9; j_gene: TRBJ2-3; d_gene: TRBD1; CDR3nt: TGTGCCAGCAGCTCCCTGGACAGGGCTACAGATACGCAGTATTTT; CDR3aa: CASSSLDRATDTQYF
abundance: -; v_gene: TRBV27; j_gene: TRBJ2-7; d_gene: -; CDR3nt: TGTGCCAGCAGGCCGAGTTACTCCTCATACGAGCAGTACTTC; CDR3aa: CASRPSYSSYEQYF
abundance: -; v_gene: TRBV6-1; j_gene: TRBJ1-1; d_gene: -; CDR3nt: TGTGCCAGCAGTGAAGCGCGTATTAACAGGAACACTGAAGCTTTCTTT; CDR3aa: CASSEARINRNTEAFF
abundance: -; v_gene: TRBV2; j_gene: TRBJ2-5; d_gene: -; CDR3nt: TGTGCCAGCAGACGGAGGGACAGACAAGAGACCCAGTACTTC; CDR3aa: CASRRRDRQETQYF
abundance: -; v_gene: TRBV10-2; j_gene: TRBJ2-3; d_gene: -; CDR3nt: TGCGCCAGCAGGGGCATAGTCCAGACAGATACGCAGTATTTT; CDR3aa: CASRGIVQTDTQYF
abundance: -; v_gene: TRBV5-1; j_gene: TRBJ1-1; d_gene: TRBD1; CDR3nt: TGCGCCAGCAGCGTACAGGGGGACACTGAAGCTTTCTTT; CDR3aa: CASSVQGDTEAFF
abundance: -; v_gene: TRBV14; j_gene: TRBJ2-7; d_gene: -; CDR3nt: TGTGCCAGCAGCCAGGTTCAACAGGGAAGTTACGAGCAGTACTTC; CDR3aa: CASSQVQQGSYEQYF
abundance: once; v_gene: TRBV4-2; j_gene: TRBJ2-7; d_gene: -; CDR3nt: TGTGCCAGCAGCCAGTGGGCGTGGGACGAGCAGTACTTC; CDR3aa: CASSQWAWDEQYF
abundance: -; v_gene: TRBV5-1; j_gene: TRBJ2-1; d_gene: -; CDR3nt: TGCGCCAGCAGCTTGGCCCGGACAGTTTCGGGTAATGAGCAGTTCTTC; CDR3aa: CASSLARTVSGNEQFF
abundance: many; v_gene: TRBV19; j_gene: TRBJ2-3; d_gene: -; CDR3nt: TGTGCCAGTAGCGAAAGTGGGGGGGCCTCGCAGTATTTT; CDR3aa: CASSESGGASQYF
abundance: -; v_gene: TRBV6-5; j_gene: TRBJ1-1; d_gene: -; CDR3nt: TGTGCCAGCAGTTATGAGGTGAGCTCTGAAGCTTTCTTT; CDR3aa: CASSYEVSSEAFF
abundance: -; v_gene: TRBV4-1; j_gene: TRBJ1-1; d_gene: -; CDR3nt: TGCGCCAGCAGCCAAGGGGCACAGCCGGTGGAAGCTTTCTTT; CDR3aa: CASSQGAQPVEAFF
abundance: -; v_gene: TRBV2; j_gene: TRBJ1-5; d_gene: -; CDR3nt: TGTGCCAGCAGTCGGGATATCAATCAGCCCCAGCATTTT; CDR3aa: CASSRDINQPQHF
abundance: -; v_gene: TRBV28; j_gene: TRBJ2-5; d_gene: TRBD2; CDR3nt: TGTGCCAGCAGTTTACTGTCTAGCGGGGAGACCCAGTACTTC; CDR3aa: CASSLLSSGETQYF
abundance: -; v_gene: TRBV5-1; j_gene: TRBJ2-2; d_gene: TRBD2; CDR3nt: TGCGCCAGCAGCCCCGGACTAGCGGGAAACACCGGGGAGCTGTTTTTT; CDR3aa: CASSPGLAGNTGELFF
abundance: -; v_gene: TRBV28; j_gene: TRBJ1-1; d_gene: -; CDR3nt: TGTGCCAGCACCACTCAACTCCGACAGGCCACTTTGAACACTGAAGCTTTCTTT; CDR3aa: CASTTQLRQATLNTEAFF
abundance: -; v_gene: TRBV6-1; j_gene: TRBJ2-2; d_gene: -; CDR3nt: TGTGCCAGCAGTCTATGGACCGGGGAGCTGTTTTTT; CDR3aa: CASSLWTGELFF
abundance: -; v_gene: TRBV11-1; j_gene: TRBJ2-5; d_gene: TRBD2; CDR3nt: TGTGCCAGCAGCTCCCGGACTAGCACTATACAAGAGACCCAGTACTTC; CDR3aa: CASSSRTSTIQETQYF
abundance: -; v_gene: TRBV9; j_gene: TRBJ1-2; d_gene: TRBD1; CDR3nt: TGTGCCAGCAGCGCGGGACAGGGGAACTATGGCTACACCTTC; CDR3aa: CASSAGQGNYGYTF
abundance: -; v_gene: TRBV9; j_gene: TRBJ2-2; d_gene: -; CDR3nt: TGTGCCAGCAGCGTACTGTTAGGGGCGGACGGGGAGCTGTTTTTT; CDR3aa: CASSVLLGADGELFF
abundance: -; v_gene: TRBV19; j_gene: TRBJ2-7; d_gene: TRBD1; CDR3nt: TGTGCCAGTAGTTTTACGACAGGGGGGGAGCAGTACTTC; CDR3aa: CASSFTTGGEQYF
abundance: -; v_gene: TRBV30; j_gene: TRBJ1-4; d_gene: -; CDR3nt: TGTGCCTGGAGAATGACAGATAATGAAAAACTGTTTTTT; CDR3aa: CAWRMTDNEKLFF
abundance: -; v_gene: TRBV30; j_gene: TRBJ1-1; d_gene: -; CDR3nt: TGTGCCCGAACCAGGGGCACTGAAGCTTTCTTT; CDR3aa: CARTRGTEAFF
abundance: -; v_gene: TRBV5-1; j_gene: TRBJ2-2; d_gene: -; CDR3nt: TGCGCCAGCAGCGGGAGGAACACCGGGGAGCTGTTTTTT; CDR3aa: CASSGRNTGELFF
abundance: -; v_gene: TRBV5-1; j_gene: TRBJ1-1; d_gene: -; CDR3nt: TGCGCCAGCAGCCCTAGGCAGCCGATGAACACTGAAGCTTTCTTT; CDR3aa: CASSPRQPMNTEAFF
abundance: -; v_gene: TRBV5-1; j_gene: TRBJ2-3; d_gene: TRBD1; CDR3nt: TGCGCCAGCAGCTCGGAAAGACAGGGGGCGCGGAGAGATACGCAGTATTTT; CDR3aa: CASSSERQGARRDTQYF
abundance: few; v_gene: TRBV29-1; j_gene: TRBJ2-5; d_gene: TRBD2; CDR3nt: TGCAGCGTCGGGCTAGCGGGAGAGACCCAGTACTTC; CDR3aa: CSVGLAGETQYF
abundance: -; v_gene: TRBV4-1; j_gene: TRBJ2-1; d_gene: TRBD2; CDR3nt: TGCGCCAGCAGCCAAGCCCTAGCGGGCGAATACAATGAGCAGTTCTTC; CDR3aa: CASSQALAGEYNEQFF
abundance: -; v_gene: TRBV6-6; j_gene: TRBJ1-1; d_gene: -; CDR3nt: TGTGCCAGCAGTATGACAGTGTCTGAAGCTTTCTTT; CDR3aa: CASSMTVSEAFF
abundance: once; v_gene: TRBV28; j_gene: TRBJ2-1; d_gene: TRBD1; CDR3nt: TGTGCCAGCACGGACTTGACAGGGGCCGGCAATGAGCAGTTCTTC; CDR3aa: CASTDLTGAGNEQFF
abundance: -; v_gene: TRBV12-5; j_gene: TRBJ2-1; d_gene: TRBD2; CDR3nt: TGTGCTAGTGGAGTAGCGGGAGGAATTAATGAGCAGTTCTTC; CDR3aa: CASGVAGGINEQFF
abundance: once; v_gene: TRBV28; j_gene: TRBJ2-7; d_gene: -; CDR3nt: TGTGCCACACAAACAGGGAGCTCCTACGAGCAGTACTTC; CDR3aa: CATQTGSSYEQYF
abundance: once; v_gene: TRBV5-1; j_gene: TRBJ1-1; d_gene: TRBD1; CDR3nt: TGCGCCAGCAGCTGGGACAGGGTTTTGGGCACTGAAGCTTTCTTT; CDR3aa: CASSWDRVLGTEAFF
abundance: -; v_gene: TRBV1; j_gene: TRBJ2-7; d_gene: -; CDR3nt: TGCACCAGCAGCCAAGATCGGCAGGCCTACGAGCAGTACTTC; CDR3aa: CTSSQDRQAYEQYF
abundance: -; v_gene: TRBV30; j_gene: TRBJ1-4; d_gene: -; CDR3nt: TGTGCCTGGGATAAGGGAGATGAAAAACTGTTTTTT; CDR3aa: CAWDKGDEKLFF
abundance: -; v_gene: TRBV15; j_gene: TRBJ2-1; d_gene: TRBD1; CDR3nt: TGTGCCACCAGCCCTGACAGGGCGGATGAGCAGTTCTTC; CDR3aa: CATSPDRADEQFF
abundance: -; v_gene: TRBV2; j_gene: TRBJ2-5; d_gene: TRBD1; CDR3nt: TGTGCCAGCAACCGGGACAGGGCCTCATTGACCCAGTACTTC; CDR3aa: CASNRDRASLTQYF
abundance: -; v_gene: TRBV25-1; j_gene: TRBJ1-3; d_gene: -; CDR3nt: TGTGCCAGCAGTGGAAACAGAGCATACTCTGGAAACACCATATATTTT; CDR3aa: CASSGNRAYSGNTIYF
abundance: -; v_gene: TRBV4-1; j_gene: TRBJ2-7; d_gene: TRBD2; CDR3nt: TGCGCCAGCAGCCCGACTAGCGGGACGGGCGAGCAGTACTTC; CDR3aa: CASSPTSGTGEQYF
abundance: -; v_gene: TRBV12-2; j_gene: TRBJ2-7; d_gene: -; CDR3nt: TGTGCAAGTCGCTTAGCGTGCCCTGGGGCGGAAGAGTCCCTCTACGAGCAGTACTTC; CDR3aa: CASRLACPGAEESLYEQYF
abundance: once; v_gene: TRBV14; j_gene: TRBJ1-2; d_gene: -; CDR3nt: TGTGCCAGCAGCCAAACAACAGGGCACTATGGCTACACCTTC; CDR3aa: CASSQTTGHYGYTF
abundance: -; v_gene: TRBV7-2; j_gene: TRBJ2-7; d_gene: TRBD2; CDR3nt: TGTGCCAGCAGCTTATTAGGAGCCGCAGCGGGAGCTTCCTCTCAGTACTTC; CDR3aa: CASSLLGAAAGASSQYF
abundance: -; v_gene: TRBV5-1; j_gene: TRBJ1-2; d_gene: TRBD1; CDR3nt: TGCGCCAGCAGCCCTCAACACGTCGGGACAGGGGCGAACTATGGCTACACCTTC; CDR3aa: CASSPQHVGTGANYGYTF
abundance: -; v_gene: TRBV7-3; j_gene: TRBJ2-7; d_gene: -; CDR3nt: TGTGCCAGCAGCTTAGACGGGAGCTCCTACGAGCAGTACTTC; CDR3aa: CASSLDGSSYEQYF
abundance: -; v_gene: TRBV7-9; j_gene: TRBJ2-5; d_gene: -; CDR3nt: TGTGCCAGCACCTGGGACAGTCGGGGGGGAGAGACCCAGTACTTC; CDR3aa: CASTWDSRGGETQYF
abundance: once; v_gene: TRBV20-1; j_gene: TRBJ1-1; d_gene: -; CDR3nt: TGCAGTCCAGGGAACACTGAAGCTTTCTTT; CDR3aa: CSPGNTEAFF
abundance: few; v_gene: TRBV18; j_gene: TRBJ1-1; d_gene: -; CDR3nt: TGTGCCAGCTCACCGTCGCCGGGAACGTCAATGAACACTGAAGCTTTCTTT; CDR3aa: CASSPSPGTSMNTEAFF
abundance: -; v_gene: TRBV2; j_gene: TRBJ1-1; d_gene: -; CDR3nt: TGTGCCAGCACCACGGTAGGGGGTTCGGACACTGAAGCTTTCTTT; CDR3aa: CASTTVGGSDTEAFF
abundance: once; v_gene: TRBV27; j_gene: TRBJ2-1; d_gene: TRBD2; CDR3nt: TGTGCCAGCAGGCTACTAGCGGGAGTTTACAATGAGCAGTTCTTC; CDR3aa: CASRLLAGVYNEQFF